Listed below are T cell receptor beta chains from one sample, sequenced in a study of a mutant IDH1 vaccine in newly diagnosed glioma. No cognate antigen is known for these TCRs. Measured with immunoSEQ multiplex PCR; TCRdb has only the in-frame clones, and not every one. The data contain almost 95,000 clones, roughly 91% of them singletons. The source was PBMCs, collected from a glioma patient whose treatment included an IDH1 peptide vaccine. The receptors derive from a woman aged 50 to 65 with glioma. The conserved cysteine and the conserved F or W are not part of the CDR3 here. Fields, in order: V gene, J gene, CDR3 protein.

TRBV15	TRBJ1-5	ATSIDRLGNQPQH
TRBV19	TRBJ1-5	ASSINTRVYNQPQH
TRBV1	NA	TSSTPGTPYEQY
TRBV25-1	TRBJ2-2	ASRAKGFLNTGELF
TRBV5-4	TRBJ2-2	ASSFTGLNTGELF
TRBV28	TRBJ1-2	ASSTGTRYGYT
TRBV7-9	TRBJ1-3	ASSLFRGVLGLGGNTIY
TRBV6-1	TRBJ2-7	ASKLARFYEQY
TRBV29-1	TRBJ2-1	SVETGLAGYTSRNEQF
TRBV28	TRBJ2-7	ASSFLGQGNEQY
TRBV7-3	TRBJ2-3	ASSVTGDYTDTQY
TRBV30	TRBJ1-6	AWSVQGLTPLH
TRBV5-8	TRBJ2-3	ASSWGQGPDTQY
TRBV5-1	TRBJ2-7	ASSFPSRTSGRYEQY
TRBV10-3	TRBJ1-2	AISENRGGNYGYT
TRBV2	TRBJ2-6	ASTQGQGAGANVLT
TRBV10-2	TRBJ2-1	ASSELAGRDEQF
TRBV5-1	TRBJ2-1	ASDRGRLNLTYNEQF
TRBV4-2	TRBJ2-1	ASMPGDGDEQF
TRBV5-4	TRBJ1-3	ASSPDRAKGNTIY
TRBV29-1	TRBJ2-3	SVEGGVSTDTQY
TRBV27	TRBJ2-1	ASSLTVFNEQF